The 12 T cell receptor beta chains reported below all come from one sample, sequenced in a study of shared clonotypes between healthy human individuals. The method was immunoSEQ multiplex PCR; TCRdb's version includes in-frame clones alone and lacks a portion of them. The sample contains hundreds of thousands of clones, more than 70% of which appear only once. Specimen: memory CD4+ T cells sorted from blood. Described subset: CD45RA-negative fraction. The receptors stem from a woman in her twenties or thirties in good health.

V gene TRBV6-5 combines with J gene TRBJ2-1; 9 bases fit TRBD1. Germline CDR1 is MNHEY and CDR2 is SVGAGI. There are 15 residues in the CDR3. The ends lost 0 bases at V and 4 bases at J; junction bases unmatched: 1. CDR3: CASSYSGQGYNEQFF. The CDR3 DNA reads as TGTGCCAGCAGTTACTCGGGACAGGGATACAATGAGCAGTTCTTC.

The table lists this clone with a few counts. The rearrangement joins TRBV7-2 to TRBJ1-2, with a possible D match to TRBD1 (5 bases). Trimming left V 1 base short and J 1 base short, with 10 bases between. The CDR3 is made up of 15 amino acids. Germline V gene lookup returns CDR1 SGHTA and CDR2 FQGNSA. CDR3 DNA: TGTGCCAGCAGCTTAGTACCCCAGGGTAACTATGGCTACACCTTC. It codes for CASSLVPQGNYGYTF.

The rearrangement links TRBV7-8 to TRBJ1-5; TRBD1 is a possible D gene (5 bases). V was shortened by 5 bases and J by 1 base, with 27 bases between the two germline ends. CDR3 size: 20 residues. The germline CDR1 and CDR2 sequences are SGHVS and FQNEAQ. CDR3 protein: CASSRAGLRWDFGSNQPQHF. As DNA, the CDR3 is TGTGCCAGCAGCCGAGCGGGACTCCGCTGGGATTTCGGCAGCAATCAGCCCCAGCATTTT.

V and J are TRBV2 and TRBJ2-7; D is unresolved. The length of the CDR3 is 13 residues. Germline V gives CDR1 SNHLY, CDR2 FYNNEI. The V end lost 4 bases, the J end lost 3 bases, and 10 bases lay between the germline ends. The CDR3 reads CASSVNTGYEQYF. Written as DNA, the CDR3 is TGTGCCAGCAGTGTTAACACCGGCTACGAGCAGTACTTC.

V is TRBV6-6 and J is TRBJ1-1; 7 bases are shared with TRBD1. The junction had 9 bases not matched to a gene; V was cut back by 4 bases and J by 7 bases. Germline CDR1 reads MNHNY; CDR2 reads SVGAGI (reference sequence). This CDR3 contains 14 residues. The CDR3 region is CASSFDREEVEAFF. The CDR3 bases are TGTGCCAGCAGTTTTGACAGGGAAGAGGTTGAAGCTTTCTTT.

CDR3 DNA sequence: TGCGCCAGCAGCTTGGAGGCTAGCGGGGTCAATGAGCAGTTCTTC. Protein: CASSLEASGVNEQFF. The chain joins TRBV5-1 to TRBJ2-1; TRBD2 matches 9 bases. The V segment lost 0 bases and the J segment 6 bases; nucleotides outside the gene matches: 4. CDR1 and CDR2 (germline): SGHRS, YFSETQ. The CDR3 runs to 15 residues.

The rearrangement uses TRBV19 and TRBJ1-2, with TRBD1 identical over 8 bases. V gave up 4 bases and J gave up 4 bases; unmatched junction bases: 11. The length of the CDR3 is 16 residues. Germline assignment: CDR1 LNHDA and CDR2 SQIVND (reference sequence). The DNA of the CDR3 is TGTGCCAGTAGTACGACAGGGGTTACTAGAATCTATGGCTACACCTTC. As protein: CASSTTGVTRIYGYTF. Full variable domain (outside the CDR3, taken from reference TRBV19 and TRBJ1-2): DGGITQSPKYLFRKEGQNVTLSCEQNLNHDAMYWYRQDPGQGLRLIYYSQIVNDFQKGDIAEGYSVSREKKESFPLTVTSAQKNPTAFYLCASSTTGVTRIYGYTFGSGTRLTVV.

Points on this clone: Within the sample, other DNA sequences also encode this same CDR3. The chain has TRBV4-1 and TRBJ1-1, with D uncertain. This CDR3 has 13 residues. Germline CDR1 and CDR2: MGHRA and YSYEKL. V was clipped by 1 base and J by 2 bases, with 5 bases between them. The CDR3 region has the DNA TGCGCCAGCAGCCAAGCCGGCAACACTGAAGCTTTCTTT. Protein: CASSQAGNTEAFF.

In its sample, this clone was seen once. J is TRBJ1-2 and V is TRBV5-4; tentative D call: TRBD1 (5 bases). Germline V gene lookup returns CDR1 SGHNT and CDR2 YYREEE (reference sequence). Trimming stripped 1 base from V and 6 bases from J, with 16 bases between. The CDR3 extends over 15 amino acids. The CDR3 coding sequence is TGTGCCAGCAGCTTGCTTCGACAGAAAGGTGATGGCTACACCTTC. This sequence encodes CASSLLRQKGDGYTF. Looking up the rest from reference TRBV5-4 and TRBJ1-2 gives the full variable domain: ETGVTQSPTHLIKTRGQQVTLRCSSQSGHNTVSWYQQALGQGPQFIFQYYREEENGRGNFPPRFSGLQFPNYSSELNVNALELDDSALYLCASSLLRQKGDGYTFGSGTRLTVV.

J is TRBJ2-7 and V is TRBV6-1; the match to TRBD1 covers 9 bases. The CDR3 runs to 14 residues. Germline V gene sequence: CDR1 MNHNS, CDR2 SASEGT. Trimming at V came to 6 bases and at J to 2 bases, leaving 5 bases not matched to a gene. CDR3 in DNA: TGTGCCAGCAGAAGGACAGGGGACACCTACGAGCAGTACTTC. Protein: CASRRTGDTYEQYF.

The chain joins TRBV28 to TRBJ2-5; D unresolved. This CDR3 has 13 amino acids. The germline V gene encodes CDR1 MDHEN and CDR2 SYDVKM. The V and J ends lost 7 bases and 0 bases respectively, with 9 bases between them. DNA of the CDR3: TGTGCCAGCACCCCAGTCAACCAAGAGACCCAGTACTTC. Amino acid sequence: CASTPVNQETQYF.

V gene TRBV7-9 combines with J gene TRBJ2-5, with D hard to call. This CDR3 is built from 16 residues. The V gene lost 8 bases and the J gene lost 3 bases, with 22 bases spanning the gap. The V gene's germline CDR1 is SEHNR and CDR2 FQNEAQ (reference sequence). The CDR3 DNA is TGTGCCAGCGGAACCTGGTACGGACCAGAGGAAGAGACCCAGTACTTC. Its translation is CASGTWYGPEEETQYF.